This T cell receptor (beta chain) was captured by sequencing in a study of OX40 agonist ivuxolimab in advanced cancers. Autoimmune disease history or systemic immunosuppression disqualified patients. Points from the study as a whole: Among T cells, CD8+ cells averaged more expanded clones than CD4+ cells. In a subset of nonresponders, normalized T-cell clonal expansion was also low.

Germline values: CDR1 SGHRS, CDR2 YFSETQ. Trimming cost V 1 base and J 5 bases, with 16 bases left between them. The CDR3 is 15 amino acids. To note about this clone: Its target is not known.

Sequenced by immunoSEQ multiplex PCR; TCRdb stores in-frame clones only, minus some. Among around 70,000 clones listed, around 80% were seen once. This receptor was obtained from an adult with an advanced solid tumor such as melanoma, head and neck, liver or kidney cancer. This material consisted of CD4+ or CD8+ T cells sorted from blood, taken in a trial of the OX40 agonist ivuxolimab. The V and J genes are TRBV5-1 and TRBJ2-7, with D maybe TRBD1 (5 bases). CDR3 loop: CASSLSPGPLNEQYF. CDR3 sequence (DNA): TGCGCCAGCAGCTTGTCTCCAGGGCCCTTAAACGAGCAGTACTTC. The entire variable domain, with the rest obtained from reference TRBV5-1 and TRBJ2-7, is as follows: KAGVTQTPRYLIKTRGQQVTLSCSPISGHRSVSWYQQTPGQGLQFLFEYFSETQRNKGNFPGRFSGRQFSNSRSEMNVSTLELGDSALYLCASSLSPGPLNEQYFGPGTRLTVT.